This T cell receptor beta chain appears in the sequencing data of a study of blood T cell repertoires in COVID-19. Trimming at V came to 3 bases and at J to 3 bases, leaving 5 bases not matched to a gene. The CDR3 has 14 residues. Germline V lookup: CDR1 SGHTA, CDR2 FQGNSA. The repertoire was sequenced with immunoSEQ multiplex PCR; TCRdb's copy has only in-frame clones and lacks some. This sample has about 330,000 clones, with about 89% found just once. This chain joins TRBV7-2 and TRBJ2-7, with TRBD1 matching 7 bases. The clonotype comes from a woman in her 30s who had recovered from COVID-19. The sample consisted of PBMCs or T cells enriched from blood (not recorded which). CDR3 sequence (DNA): TGTGCCAGCAGCTTCGGGACAGTCTTCTACGAGCAGTACTTC. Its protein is CASSFGTVFYEQYF. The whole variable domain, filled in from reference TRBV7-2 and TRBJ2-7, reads GAGVSQSPSNKVTEKGKDVELRCDPISGHTALYWYRQSLGQGLEFLIYFQGNSAPDKSGLPSDRFSAERTGGSVSTLTIQRTQQEDSAVYLCASSFGTVFYEQYFGPGTRLTVT.